The T cell receptor (beta chain) described here comes from a study of shared clonotypes between healthy human individuals. General study results and limits: Rarefaction exposed incomplete sorted-subset sequencing despite large depth. A handful of donors had around 5% of their naive CD4 clonotypes in common.

Here immunoSEQ multiplex PCR was the method, and the copy in TCRdb shows in-frame clones only, minus some. The table shows 550,000 to 700,000 clones, with 55% to 85% occurring only once. This CDR3 has 16 amino acids. Germline CDR1 LGHNA, CDR2 YNFKEQ. J gave up 4 bases and V 5 bases, and 10 bases lay outside the gene matches. This clone was seen once. No antigen is known for it. The source of this sequence is a woman in her 30s in good health. The chain links TRBV4-2 to TRBJ1-4; the match to TRBD1 covers 7 bases. Input material: memory CD4+ T cells sorted from blood. Noted subset: CD45RA-negative fraction. The CDR3 sequence: CASSIEPGQNNEKLFF. The CDR3 DNA sequence: TGTGCCAGCAGCATAGAACCGGGACAGAATAATGAAAAACTGTTTTTT.